These 27 T cell receptor beta chains share one sample of origin, sequenced in a study of T cell changes during pregnancy in multiple sclerosis. Profiled with immunoSEQ multiplex PCR; TCRdb holds only in-frame clones, not every one. The sample yields about 80,000 clones, under 95% seen once. Here the sequenced sample was peripheral blood, taken before pregnancy. These receptors were taken from a female donor with multiple sclerosis, enrolled in a pregnancy study.

V gene TRBV25-1 combines with J gene TRBJ2-1; tentative D call: TRBD1 (7 bases). Germline CDR1 reads MGHDK; CDR2 reads SYGVNS. V gave up 5 bases and J gave up 6 bases, with 11 bases separating them. This CDR3 has 13 residues. The CDR3 DNA sequence: TGTGCCAGCAGTCATCAGGGGGGCAATGAGCAGTTCTTC. It is translated as CASSHQGGNEQFF.

This chain joins TRBV9 and TRBJ2-5, with D possibly matching TRBD2 (6 bases). Germline loops: CDR1 SGDLS, CDR2 YYNGEE. This CDR3 has 13 residues. V was pared by 0 bases and J by 4 bases, with 7 bases between. CDR3 region: CASSVAGRETQYF. CDR3 coding DNA: TGTGCCAGCAGCGTAGCCGGGAGAGAGACCCAGTACTTC.

V and J are TRBV18 and TRBJ2-2, with TRBD2 as a possible D gene (6 bases). V lost 10 bases, J lost 0 bases, and 15 bases lay in between. The germline gives CDR1 KGHSH, CDR2 LQKENI. The CDR3 spans 15 residues. The CDR3 DNA sequence: TGTGCCACCTGGTTCTCGGGGGCGAACACCGGGGAGCTGTTTTTT. It is translated as CATWFSGANTGELFF.

V is TRBV15 and J is TRBJ2-1; possible D gene TRBD1, 6 bases. This CDR3 contains 16 residues. Trimming took 1 base from V and 2 from J, leaving 12 bases between them. Germline CDR1 and CDR2: LNHNV and YYDKDF (reference sequence). CDR3 protein: CATSRVRQVTYNEQFF. In nucleotides, the CDR3 is TGTGCCACCAGCAGAGTTAGACAGGTCACCTACAATGAGCAGTTCTTC.

This rearrangement joins TRBV18 to TRBJ2-7, with 7 positions matching TRBD1. Trimming at V came to 2 bases and at J to 1 base, leaving 5 bases not matched to a gene. Germline CDR1 reads KGHSH; CDR2 reads LQKENI. CDR3 length: 15 amino acids. CDR3 coding DNA: TGTGCCAGCTCACCAGAGACAGGGCTTTCCTACGAGCAGTACTTC. Translating gives CASSPETGLSYEQYF.

This chain connects TRBV4-1 to TRBJ2-7, with a weak D call TRBD1 (5 bases). The V gene lost 5 bases and the J gene lost 6 bases, with 14 bases spanning the gap. Germline V gives CDR1 MGHRA, CDR2 YSYEKL. The CDR3 consists of 13 residues. The CDR3 protein is CASSAPLQGEQYF. Here the CDR3 DNA reads TGCGCCAGCAGCGCGCCTCTCCAGGGCGAGCAGTACTTC.

The chain recombines TRBV7-9 with TRBJ2-1, with TRBD1 as a possible D gene (6 bases). Germline CDR1 is SEHNR and CDR2 is FQNEAQ (reference sequence). CDR3 size: 12 residues. V gave up 5 bases and J gave up 9 bases, with 11 bases separating them. CDR3 residues: CASSPEGGEQFF. CDR3 DNA: TGTGCCAGCAGCCCCGAAGGGGGTGAGCAGTTCTTC.

This sequence joins TRBV6-4 and TRBJ2-2; D gene uncertain. This CDR3 comprises 15 residues. Trimming left V 3 bases short and J 3 bases short, with 11 bases between. CDR1 MRHNA and CDR2 SNTAGT come from the germline V gene. In DNA form, the CDR3 reads TGTGCCAGCAGTGAGAAGCCTATCCACACCGGGGAGCTGTTTTTT. It specifies CASSEKPIHTGELFF.

For this clone: Other DNA sequences within the sample encode an identical CDR3. The V gene is TRBV29-1, the J gene TRBJ2-7, with 16 bases lining up with TRBD2. Per the germline V gene, CDR1 is SQVTM and CDR2 is ANQGSEA. J was trimmed by 2 bases and V by 5 bases; bases with no gene match: 6. The CDR3 consists of 16 residues. The CDR3 loop reads CSVSGTSGRAPYEQYF. CDR3 nucleotide sequence: TGCAGCGTTTCCGGGACTAGCGGGAGGGCTCCCTACGAGCAGTACTTC.

The V gene is TRBV5-6, the J gene TRBJ2-7; 7 bases are a match to TRBD1. The CDR3 runs to 14 residues. With 4 bases clipped from V and 1 base from J, the junction kept 5 bases outside the gene matches. The germline V gene encodes CDR1 SGHDT and CDR2 YYEEEE. As DNA, the CDR3 is TGTGCCAGCAGCCGGACAGGCCCTTCCTACGAGCAGTACTTC. Encoded protein: CASSRTGPSYEQYF.

This chain links TRBV5-1 with TRBJ2-1; TRBD2 matches 13 bases. Germline values: CDR1 SGHRS, CDR2 YFSETQ. The CDR3 is 17 residues long. Germline trimming cut 4 bases from V and 5 bases from J; bases unmatched to any gene: 9. CDR3 sequence reads: CASSLRTSGRSHNEQFF. DNA of the CDR3: TGCGCCAGCAGCCTTAGGACTAGCGGGAGATCCCACAATGAGCAGTTCTTC.

The chain has TRBV7-9 and TRBJ2-7; D remains unclear. The CDR3 length is 14 residues. CDR1 SEHNR and CDR2 FQNEAQ come from the germline V gene (reference sequence). Trimming shortened V by 0 bases and J by 6 bases, and 12 bases separated the two germline ends. CDR3 DNA: TGTGCCAGCAGCTTAGCAGGATTAGCACCCGAGCAGTACTTC. This sequence encodes CASSLAGLAPEQYF.

The genes are TRBV6-5 and TRBJ1-1; 7 positions match TRBD1. Germline loops: CDR1 MNHEY, CDR2 SVGAGI. The CDR3 has 14 amino acids. J gave up 8 bases and V 6 bases, and 12 bases lay outside the gene matches. This CDR3 is CASSQQGSRLEAFF. CDR3 DNA sequence: TGTGCCAGCAGCCAACAGGGGTCTCGGCTCGAAGCTTTCTTT.

V and J are TRBV7-9 and TRBJ2-7; 11 nucleotides match TRBD2. Germline V CDR1 and CDR2: SEHNR, FQNEAQ (reference sequence). The CDR3 is made up of 15 amino acids. V dropped 3 bases and J dropped 1; count of bases not matched to a gene: 2. CDR3 residues: CASSLTSGDSYEQYF. CDR3 nucleotides: TGTGCCAGCAGCTTGACTAGCGGGGATTCCTACGAGCAGTACTTC. The full variable domain, rest sourced from reference TRBV7-9 and TRBJ2-7, is DTGVSQNPRHKITKRGQNVTFRCDPISEHNRLYWYRQTLGQGPEFLTYFQNEAQLEKSRLLSDRFSAERPKGSFSTLEIQRTEQGDSAMYLCASSLTSGDSYEQYFGPGTRLTVT.

The rearrangement uses TRBV15 and TRBJ2-1, with D possibly being TRBD2 (7 bases). This CDR3 is 17 amino acids long. Looked up from germline, CDR1 is LNHNV and CDR2 is YYDKDF (reference sequence). V was shortened by 1 base and J by 1 base, with 14 bases between the two germline ends. The CDR3 reads CATSRGGGPKSYNEQFF. The CDR3 DNA reads TGTGCCACCAGCAGAGGGGGGGGCCCCAAATCCTACAATGAGCAGTTCTTC.

The genes are TRBV28 and TRBJ1-5, with 10 bases lining up with TRBD1. The germline CDR1 and CDR2 sequences are MDHEN and SYDVKM. Trimming took 6 bases from V and 4 from J; bases not matched to a gene: 3. The CDR3 runs 14 residues. In nucleotides, the CDR3 is TGTGCCAGCAGACAGGACAGGGGGAATCAGCCCCAGCATTTT. Translating gives CASRQDRGNQPQHF.

The chain couples TRBV7-2 to TRBJ2-5, with D possibly TRBD1 on 5 matching bases. This CDR3 region has 15 residues. Trimming shortened V by 0 bases and J by 4 bases, and 12 bases separated the two germline ends. Per germline, CDR1 SGHTA and CDR2 FQGNSA. Written as DNA, the CDR3 is TGTGCCAGCAGCTTAGCCCTGACAGAGAGAGAGACCCAGTACTTC. This encodes CASSLALTERETQYF.

This clone has only one observation. J is TRBJ2-4 and V is TRBV7-9; D unclear. The germline V gene encodes CDR1 SEHNR and CDR2 FQNEAQ (reference sequence). The CDR3 covers 14 residues. The V end was cut by 6 bases, the J end by 5 bases, with 14 bases between. CDR3 DNA: TGTGCCAGCAGTCCCCAAGCGACTGAAAACATTCAGTACTTC. As protein: CASSPQATENIQYF.

DNA for the CDR3: TGTGCCAGCAGCTTAGTCGGCGCGGTAACCGAGCAGTACTTC. As protein: CASSLVGAVTEQYF. The J gene is TRBJ2-7, the V gene TRBV7-2, with D uncertain. The length of the CDR3 is 14 residues. The V end lost 1 base, the J end lost 6 bases, and 13 bases lay between the germline ends. Looked up from germline, CDR1 is SGHTA and CDR2 is FQGNSA. The whole variable domain, filled in from reference TRBV7-2 and TRBJ2-7, reads GAGVSQSPSNKVTEKGKDVELRCDPISGHTALYWYRQSLGQGLEFLIYFQGNSAPDKSGLPSDRFSAERTGGSVSTLTIQRTQQEDSAVYLCASSLVGAVTEQYFGPGTRLTVT.

CDR3 nucleotides: TGTGCCAGCAGCTTAAGTAGCGGGCTCTCCTACGAGCAGTACTTC. Translation: CASSLSSGLSYEQYF. The V and J genes are TRBV7-2 and TRBJ2-7, with 7 bases matching TRBD2. CDR3 length equals 15 residues. Germline V CDR1 and CDR2: SGHTA, FQGNSA. V lost 2 bases and J lost 0; bases outside the gene matches: 4.

The chain has TRBV29-1 and TRBJ2-7, with 7 bases aligning to TRBD1. Trimming at V came to 6 bases and at J to 5 bases, leaving 4 bases not matched to a gene. Germline V gives CDR1 SQVTM, CDR2 ANQGSEA. This CDR3 has 11 residues. Here the CDR3 reads CSVTGSHEQYF. The CDR3, as DNA: TGCAGCGTGACAGGGTCCCACGAGCAGTACTTC.

This chain connects TRBV9 to TRBJ2-3; a weak D match, TRBD2 (6 bases). V lost 2 bases to trimming and J lost 5 bases, with 9 bases between them. This CDR3 comprises 13 residues. In germline, CDR1 is SGDLS, CDR2 YYNGEE. This CDR3 reads CASSVWREDTQYF. CDR3 in DNA: TGTGCCAGCAGCGTTTGGAGGGAAGATACGCAGTATTTT. The variable domain in full, with the rest retrieved from reference TRBV9 and TRBJ2-3, is DSGVTQTPKHLITATGQRVTLRCSPRSGDLSVYWYQQSLDQGLQFLIQYYNGEERAKGNILERFSAQQFPDLHSELNLSSLELGDSALYFCASSVWREDTQYFGPGTRLTVL.

V usage is TRBV28 and J usage is TRBJ2-2; TRBD2 matches 9 bases. In germline, CDR1 is MDHEN, CDR2 SYDVKM. The length of the CDR3 is 15 residues. The V and J ends lost 6 bases and 3 bases, in that order; junction bases with no gene match: 5. The CDR3 sequence is CASSLLAGYTGELFF. The CDR3 DNA reads TGTGCCAGCAGCCTACTAGCGGGCTACACCGGGGAGCTGTTTTTT.

J is TRBJ2-7 and V is TRBV5-1; unclear D gene. CDR1 is SGHRS, CDR2 YFSETQ, per germline. The CDR3 runs 14 residues. V shed 0 bases and J shed 0 bases, with 7 bases lying between them. The CDR3 is CASSLARPSYEQYF. DNA for the CDR3: TGCGCCAGCAGCTTGGCCAGGCCCTCCTACGAGCAGTACTTC.

The V gene is TRBV5-1, the J gene TRBJ2-7; 9 bases agree with TRBD2. After removal of 0 bases from V and 5 bases from J, the junction contained 6 bases not matched to a gene. From germline, CDR1 is SGHRS and CDR2 YFSETQ. CDR3 length: 15 amino acids. The CDR3 here is CASSLEGGRAHEQYF. CDR3 sequence (DNA): TGCGCCAGCAGCTTGGAGGGCGGGAGGGCCCACGAGCAGTACTTC.

V is TRBV28 and J is TRBJ1-1; 7 positions match TRBD1. CDR1 is MDHEN and CDR2 is SYDVKM in the germline V gene. The CDR3 consists of 13 residues. V lost 7 bases to trimming and J lost 4 bases; unmatched junction nucleotides: 6. CDR3 nucleotides: TGTGCCAGCACCGTACAGGGGAGCACTGAAGCTTTCTTT. This sequence encodes CASTVQGSTEAFF.

The chain recombines TRBV29-1 with TRBJ1-4; D is unclear. The CDR3 spans 13 residues. Germline V gene sequence: CDR1 SQVTM, CDR2 ANQGSEA. Trimming pared 7 bases from V and 4 bases from J, leaving 13 bases between. The DNA for the CDR3 is TGCAGCGCTAAACGCGTACTTAATGAAAAACTGTTTTTT. It yields the protein CSAKRVLNEKLFF. Together with reference TRBV29-1 and TRBJ1-4, the CDR3 gives the full variable domain: SAVISQKPSRDICQRGTSLTIQCQVDSQVTMMFWYRQQPGQSLTLIATANQGSEATYESGFVIDKFPISRPNLTFSTLTVSNMSPEDSSIYLCSAKRVLNEKLFFGSGTQLSVL.